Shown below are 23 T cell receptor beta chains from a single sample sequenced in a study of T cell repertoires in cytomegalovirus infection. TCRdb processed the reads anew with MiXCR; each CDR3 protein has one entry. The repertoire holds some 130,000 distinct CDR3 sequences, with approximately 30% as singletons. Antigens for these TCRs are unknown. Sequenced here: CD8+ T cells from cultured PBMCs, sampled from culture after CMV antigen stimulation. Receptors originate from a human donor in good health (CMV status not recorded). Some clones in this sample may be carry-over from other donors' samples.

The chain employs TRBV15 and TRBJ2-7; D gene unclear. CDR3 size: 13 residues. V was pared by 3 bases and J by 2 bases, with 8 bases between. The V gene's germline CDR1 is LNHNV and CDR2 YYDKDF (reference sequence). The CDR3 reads CATSRSNAYEQYF. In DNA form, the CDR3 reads TGTGCCACCAGCAGGTCGAATGCCTACGAGCAGTACTTC.

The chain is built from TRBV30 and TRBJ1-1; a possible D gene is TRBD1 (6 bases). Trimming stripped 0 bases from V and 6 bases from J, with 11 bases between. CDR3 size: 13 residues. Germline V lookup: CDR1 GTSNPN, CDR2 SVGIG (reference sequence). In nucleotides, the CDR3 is TGTGCCTGGAGTGTAAGCAGGGGCCCTGAAGCTTTCTTT. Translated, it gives CAWSVSRGPEAFF.

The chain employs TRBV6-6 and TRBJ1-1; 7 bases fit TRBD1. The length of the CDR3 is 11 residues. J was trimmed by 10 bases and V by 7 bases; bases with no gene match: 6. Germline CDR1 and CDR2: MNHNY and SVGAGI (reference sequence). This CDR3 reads CASIRGDTAFF. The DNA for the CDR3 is TGTGCCAGCATCAGGGGGGATACAGCTTTCTTT.

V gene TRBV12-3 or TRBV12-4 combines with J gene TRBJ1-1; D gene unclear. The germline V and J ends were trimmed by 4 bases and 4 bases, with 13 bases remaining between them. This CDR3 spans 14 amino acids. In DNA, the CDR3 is TGTGCCAGCAGTTGGGCAGCTGGGCTCACTGAAGCTTTCTTT. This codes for CASSWAAGLTEAFF.

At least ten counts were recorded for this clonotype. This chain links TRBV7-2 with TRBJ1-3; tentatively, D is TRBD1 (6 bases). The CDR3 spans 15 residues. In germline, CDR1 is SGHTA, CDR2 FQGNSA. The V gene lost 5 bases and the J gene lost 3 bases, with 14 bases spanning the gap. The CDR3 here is CASSAYAGDGNTIYF. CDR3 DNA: TGTGCCAGCAGCGCGTACGCAGGGGATGGAAACACCATATATTTT.

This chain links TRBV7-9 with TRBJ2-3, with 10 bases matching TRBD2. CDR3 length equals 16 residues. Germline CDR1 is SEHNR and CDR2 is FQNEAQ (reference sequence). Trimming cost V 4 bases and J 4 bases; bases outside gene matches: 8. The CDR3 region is CASSSAPGLAADTQYF. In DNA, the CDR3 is TGTGCCAGCAGCTCAGCCCCCGGACTAGCGGCAGATACGCAGTATTTT.

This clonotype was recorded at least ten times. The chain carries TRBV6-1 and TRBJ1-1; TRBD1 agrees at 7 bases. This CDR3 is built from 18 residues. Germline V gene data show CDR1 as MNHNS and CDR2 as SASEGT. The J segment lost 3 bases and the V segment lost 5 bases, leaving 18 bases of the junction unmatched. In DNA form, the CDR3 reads TGTGCCAGCAGTACAGAATTTGACAGGGTCTATGGGGACACTGAAGCTTTCTTT. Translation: CASSTEFDRVYGDTEAFF.

The CDR3 loop reads CASSFGTQLNYEQYF. For the CDR3, the DNA is TGCGCCAGCAGCTTCGGGACACAACTCAACTACGAGCAGTACTTC. The genes are TRBV4-1 and TRBJ2-7, with D perhaps matching TRBD1 (6 bases). The CDR3 contains 15 residues. Germline CDR1 MGHRA, CDR2 YSYEKL. Trimming shortened V by 5 bases and J by 3 bases, and 17 bases separated the two germline ends.

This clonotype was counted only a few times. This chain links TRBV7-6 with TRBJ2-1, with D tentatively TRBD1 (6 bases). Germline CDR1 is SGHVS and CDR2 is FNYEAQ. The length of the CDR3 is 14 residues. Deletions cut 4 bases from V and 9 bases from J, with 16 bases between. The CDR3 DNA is TGTGCCAGCAGCTCAGCGGTTGGGGGCCCTGAGCAGTTCTTC. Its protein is CASSSAVGGPEQFF.

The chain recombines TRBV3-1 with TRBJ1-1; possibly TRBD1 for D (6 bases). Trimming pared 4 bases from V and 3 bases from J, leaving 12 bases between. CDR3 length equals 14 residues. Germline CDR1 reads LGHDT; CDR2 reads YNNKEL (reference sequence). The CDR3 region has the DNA TGTGCCAGCAGCCCCAGGGGATATTACACTGAAGCTTTCTTT. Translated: CASSPRGYYTEAFF.

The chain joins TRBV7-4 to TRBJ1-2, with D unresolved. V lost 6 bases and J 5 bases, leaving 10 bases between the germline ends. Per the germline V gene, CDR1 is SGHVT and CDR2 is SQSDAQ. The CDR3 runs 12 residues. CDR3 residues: CASRPGFYGYTF. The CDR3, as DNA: TGTGCCAGCAGGCCCGGGTTTTATGGCTACACCTTC.

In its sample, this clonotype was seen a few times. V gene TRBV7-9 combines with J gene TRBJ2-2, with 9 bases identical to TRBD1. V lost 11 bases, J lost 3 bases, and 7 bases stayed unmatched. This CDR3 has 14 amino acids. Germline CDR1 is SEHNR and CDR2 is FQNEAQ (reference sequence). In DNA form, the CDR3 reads TGTGCCGGGACAGGGCCTAGGGACACCGGGGAGCTGTTTTTT. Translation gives CAGTGPRDTGELFF.

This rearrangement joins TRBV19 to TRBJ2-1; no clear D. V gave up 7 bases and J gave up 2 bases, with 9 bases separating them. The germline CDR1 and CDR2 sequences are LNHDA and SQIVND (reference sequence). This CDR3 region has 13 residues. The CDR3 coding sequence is TGTGCCAGTACCCATTCACCCTACAATGAGCAGTTCTTC. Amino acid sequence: CASTHSPYNEQFF. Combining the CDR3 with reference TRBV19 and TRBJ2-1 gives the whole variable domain DGGITQSPKYLFRKEGQNVTLSCEQNLNHDAMYWYRQDPGQGLRLIYYSQIVNDFQKGDIAEGYSVSREKKESFPLTVTSAQKNPTAFYLCASTHSPYNEQFFGPGTRLTVL.

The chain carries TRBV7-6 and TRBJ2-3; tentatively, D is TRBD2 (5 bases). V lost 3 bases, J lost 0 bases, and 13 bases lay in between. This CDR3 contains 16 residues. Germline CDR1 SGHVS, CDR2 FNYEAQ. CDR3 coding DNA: TGTGCCAGCAGCTTGAGACGGGGTCGGAGCACAGATACGCAGTATTTT. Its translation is CASSLRRGRSTDTQYF.

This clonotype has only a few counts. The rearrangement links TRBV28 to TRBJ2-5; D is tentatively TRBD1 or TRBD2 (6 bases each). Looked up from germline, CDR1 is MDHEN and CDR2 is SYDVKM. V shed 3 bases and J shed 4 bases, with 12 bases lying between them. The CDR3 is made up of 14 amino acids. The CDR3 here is CASSFVGGTETQYF. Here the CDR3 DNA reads TGTGCCAGCAGTTTCGTCGGGGGCACAGAGACCCAGTACTTC.

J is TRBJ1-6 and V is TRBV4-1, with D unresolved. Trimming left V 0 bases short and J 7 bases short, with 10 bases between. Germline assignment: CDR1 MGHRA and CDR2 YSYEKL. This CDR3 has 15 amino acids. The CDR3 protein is CASSQEPVDNSPLHF. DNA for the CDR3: TGCGCCAGCAGCCAAGAGCCAGTTGACAATTCACCCCTCCACTTT.

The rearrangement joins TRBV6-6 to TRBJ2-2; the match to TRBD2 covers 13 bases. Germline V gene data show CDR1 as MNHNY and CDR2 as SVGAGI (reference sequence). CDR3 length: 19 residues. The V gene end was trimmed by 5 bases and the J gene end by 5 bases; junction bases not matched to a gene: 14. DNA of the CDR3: TGTGCCAGCAGTACATGGACTAGCGGGGGCGACTGGAGTACCGGGGAGCTGTTTTTT. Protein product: CASSTWTSGGDWSTGELFF.

CDR3 nucleotide sequence: TGTGCCAGCAGTCACCGGGGGGGGGCCGAAAATGAGCAGTTCTTC. Residues: CASSHRGGAENEQFF. The V and J genes are TRBV12-3 or TRBV12-4 and TRBJ2-1; 8 nucleotides agree with TRBD2. Germline trimming cut 5 bases from V and 7 bases from J; bases unmatched to any gene: 10. The CDR3 length is 15 residues.

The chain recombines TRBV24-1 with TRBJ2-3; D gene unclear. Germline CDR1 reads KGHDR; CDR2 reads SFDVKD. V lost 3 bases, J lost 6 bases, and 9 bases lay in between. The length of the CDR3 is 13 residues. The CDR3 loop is CATSDDVWDTQYF. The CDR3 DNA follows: TGTGCCACCAGTGATGACGTCTGGGATACGCAGTATTTT.

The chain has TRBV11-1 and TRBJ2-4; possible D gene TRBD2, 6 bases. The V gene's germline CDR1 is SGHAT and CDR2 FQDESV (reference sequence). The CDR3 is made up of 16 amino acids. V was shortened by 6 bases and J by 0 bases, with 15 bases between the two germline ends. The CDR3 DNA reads TGTGCCAGCAGATTTGGGCGGGGACTAGCCAAAAACATTCAGTACTTC. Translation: CASRFGRGLAKNIQYF.

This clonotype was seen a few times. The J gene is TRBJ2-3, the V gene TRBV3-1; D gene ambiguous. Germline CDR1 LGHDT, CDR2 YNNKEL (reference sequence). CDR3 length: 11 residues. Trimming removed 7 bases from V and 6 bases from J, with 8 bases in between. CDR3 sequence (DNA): TGTGCCAGCATGGGGATGGATACGCAGTATTTT. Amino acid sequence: CASMGMDTQYF.

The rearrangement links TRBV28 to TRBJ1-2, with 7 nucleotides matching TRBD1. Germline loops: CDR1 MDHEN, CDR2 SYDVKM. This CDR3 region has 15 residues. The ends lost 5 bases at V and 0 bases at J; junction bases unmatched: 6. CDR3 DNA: TGTGCCAGCAGTGCCCGACAGGGATCTAACTATGGCTACACCTTC. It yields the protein CASSARQGSNYGYTF.

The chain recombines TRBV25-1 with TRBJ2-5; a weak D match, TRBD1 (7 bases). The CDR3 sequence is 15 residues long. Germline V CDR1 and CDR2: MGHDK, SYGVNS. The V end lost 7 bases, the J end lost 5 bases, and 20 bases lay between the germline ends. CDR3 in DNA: TGTGCCAGCACCATTCAGGGGGGATTCGGGGAGACCCAGTACTTC. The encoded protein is CASTIQGGFGETQYF.